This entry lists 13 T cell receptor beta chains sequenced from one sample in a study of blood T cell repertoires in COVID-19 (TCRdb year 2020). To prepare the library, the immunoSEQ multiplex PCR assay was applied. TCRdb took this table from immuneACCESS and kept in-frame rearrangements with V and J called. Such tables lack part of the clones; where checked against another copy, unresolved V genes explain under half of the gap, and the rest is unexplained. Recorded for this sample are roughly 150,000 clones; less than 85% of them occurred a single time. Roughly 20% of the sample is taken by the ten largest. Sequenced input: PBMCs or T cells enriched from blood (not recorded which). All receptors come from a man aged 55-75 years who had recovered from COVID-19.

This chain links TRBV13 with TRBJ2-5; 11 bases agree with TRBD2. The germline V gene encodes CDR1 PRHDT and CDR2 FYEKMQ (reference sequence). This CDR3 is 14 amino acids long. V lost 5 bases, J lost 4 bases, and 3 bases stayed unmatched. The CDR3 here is CASSALAGVETQYF. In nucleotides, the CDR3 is TGTGCCAGCAGCGCACTAGCGGGGGTAGAGACCCAGTACTTC.

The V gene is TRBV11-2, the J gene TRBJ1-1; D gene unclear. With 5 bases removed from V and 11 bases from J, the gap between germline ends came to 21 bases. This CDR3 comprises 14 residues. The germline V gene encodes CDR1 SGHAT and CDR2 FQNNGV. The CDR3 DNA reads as TGTGCCAGCAGCCCGTCGCATTCTGGTAGCTACGCTTTCTTT. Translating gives CASSPSHSGSYAFF.

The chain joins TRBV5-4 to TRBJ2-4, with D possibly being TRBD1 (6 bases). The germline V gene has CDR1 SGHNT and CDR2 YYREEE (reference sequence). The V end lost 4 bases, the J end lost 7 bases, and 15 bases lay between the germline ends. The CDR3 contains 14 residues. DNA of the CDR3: TGTGCCAGCAGCCAGGACAGCCAACGGAACATTCAGTACTTC. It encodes CASSQDSQRNIQYF.

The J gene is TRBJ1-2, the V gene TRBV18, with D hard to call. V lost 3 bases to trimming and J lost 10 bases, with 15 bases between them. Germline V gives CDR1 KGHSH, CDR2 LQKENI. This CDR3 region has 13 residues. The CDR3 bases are TGTGCCAGCTCACCGGAGTCAGGCCGGGACTACACCTTC. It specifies CASSPESGRDYTF.

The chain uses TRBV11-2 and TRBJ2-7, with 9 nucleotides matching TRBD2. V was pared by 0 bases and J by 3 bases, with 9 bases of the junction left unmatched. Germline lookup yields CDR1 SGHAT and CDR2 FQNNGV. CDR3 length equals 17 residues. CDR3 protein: CASSLDGASGIFYEQYF. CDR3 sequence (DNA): TGTGCCAGCAGCTTAGATGGGGCTAGCGGGATATTCTACGAGCAGTACTTC.

In nucleotides, the CDR3 is TGTGCCAGCAGCCCAACGCCCGGGACAAACTACAATGAGCAGTTCTTC. Translating it yields CASSPTPGTNYNEQFF. This chain links TRBV7-2 with TRBJ2-1, with D possibly matching TRBD1 (6 bases). The germline V and J ends were trimmed by 5 bases and 3 bases, with 17 bases remaining between them. Germline V gives CDR1 SGHTA, CDR2 FQGNSA. The CDR3 length is 16 residues.

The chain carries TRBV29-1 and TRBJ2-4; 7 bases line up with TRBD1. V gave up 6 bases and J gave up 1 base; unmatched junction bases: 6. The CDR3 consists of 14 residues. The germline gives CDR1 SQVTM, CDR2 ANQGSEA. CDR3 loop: CSVVMTGAKNIQYF. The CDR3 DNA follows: TGCAGCGTAGTAATGACAGGGGCCAAAAACATTCAGTACTTC.

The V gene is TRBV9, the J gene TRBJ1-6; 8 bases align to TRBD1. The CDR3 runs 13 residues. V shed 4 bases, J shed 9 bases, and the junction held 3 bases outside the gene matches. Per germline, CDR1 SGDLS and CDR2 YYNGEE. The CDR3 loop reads CASSTGGVSPLHF. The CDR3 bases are TGTGCCAGCAGCACAGGGGGGGTTTCACCCCTCCACTTT.

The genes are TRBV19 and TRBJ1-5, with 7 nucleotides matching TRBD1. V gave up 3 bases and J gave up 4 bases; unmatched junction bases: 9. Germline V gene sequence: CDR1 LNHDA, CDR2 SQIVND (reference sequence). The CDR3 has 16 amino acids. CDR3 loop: CASSIYGRQGNQPQHF. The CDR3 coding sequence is TGTGCCAGTAGTATTTATGGCAGACAGGGAAATCAGCCCCAGCATTTT.

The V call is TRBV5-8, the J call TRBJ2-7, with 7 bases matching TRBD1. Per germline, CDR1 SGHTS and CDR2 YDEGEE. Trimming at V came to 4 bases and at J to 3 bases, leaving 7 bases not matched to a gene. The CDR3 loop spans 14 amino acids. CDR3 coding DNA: TGTGCCAGCAGCCCGGGACAGCCTATCTACGAGCAGTACTTC. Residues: CASSPGQPIYEQYF.

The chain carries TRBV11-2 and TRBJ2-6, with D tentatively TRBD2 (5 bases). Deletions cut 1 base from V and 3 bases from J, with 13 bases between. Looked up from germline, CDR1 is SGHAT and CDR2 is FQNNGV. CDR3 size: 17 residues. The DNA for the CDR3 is TGTGCCAGCAGCTTAGGGGCCAGGACTTATGGGGCCAACGTCCTGACTTTC. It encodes CASSLGARTYGANVLTF. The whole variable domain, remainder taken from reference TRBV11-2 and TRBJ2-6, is EAGVAQSPRYKIIEKRQSVAFWCNPISGHATLYWYQQILGQGPKLLIQFQNNGVVDDSQLPKDRFSAERLKGVDSTLKIQPAKLEDSAVYLCASSLGARTYGANVLTFGAGSRLTVL.

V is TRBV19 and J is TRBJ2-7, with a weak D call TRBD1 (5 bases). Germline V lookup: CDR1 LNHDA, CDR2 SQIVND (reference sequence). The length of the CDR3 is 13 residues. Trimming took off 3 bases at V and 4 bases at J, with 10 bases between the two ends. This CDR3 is CASSIGRAYEQYF. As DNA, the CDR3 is TGTGCCAGTAGTATTGGCAGGGCATACGAGCAGTACTTC.

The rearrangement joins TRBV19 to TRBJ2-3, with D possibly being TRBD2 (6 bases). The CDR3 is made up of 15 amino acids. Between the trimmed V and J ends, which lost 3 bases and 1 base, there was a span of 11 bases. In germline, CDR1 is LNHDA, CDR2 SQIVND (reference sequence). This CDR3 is CASSMEGRRTDTQYF. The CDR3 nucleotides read TGTGCCAGTAGTATGGAGGGGCGACGCACAGATACGCAGTATTTT.